The clone carrying this TCR beta chain was detected ten times or more. The antigen is unknown. Diagnosis rested on symptoms, serum thyroxine and TRAb, thyroid ultrasound, and orbital computed tomography. RNA transcripts were the template for amplifying TCR beta CDR3 regions. A first-round RT-PCR of the TCR CDR3 used the HTBI primer set. TCRdb reanalysed the multiplex PCR reads using MiXCR and keeps one entry per CDR3 protein. This table holds some 300,000 distinct CDR3 sequences, about an eighth found once. The data originate from a study of T cells in Graves' hyperthyroidism and ophthalmopathy. The study's findings and limits: Among clonotypes expanded in thyroid above 0.001, most were also found in blood. Ophthalmopathy got predicted by the model a median about six months before its onset.

The CDR3 sequence is 12 residues long. Germline V gene sequence: CDR1 SGHAT, CDR2 FQDESV (reference sequence). The ends were cut back, 4 bases at V and 5 bases at J, with 8 bases in the middle. This chain links TRBV11-1 with TRBJ2-5; the D is unclear. The source of this sequence is a woman aged 30 to 39 with Graves' hyperthyroidism that later progressed to Graves' ophthalmopathy. The specimen sequenced was blood. The CDR3, as DNA: TGTGCCAGCAGCTCTACGAGTGAGACCCAGTACTTC. This codes for CASSSTSETQYF.